The 6 T cell receptor beta chains below were found in one sample sequenced in a study of T cells in Graves' hyperthyroidism and ophthalmopathy (dated by TCRdb to between 2019 and 2020). Receptor libraries were prepared by multiplex PCR. The reads were generated on an Illumina HiSeq 2000. The TCR beta CDR3 regions were amplified from the RNA transcripts. The TCR CDR3 was subjected to a first round of RT-PCR using the HTBI primer set and the Qiagen OneStep RT-PCR kit. The public reads were run again by TCRdb, first through fastp at Q25 and then through MiXCR, and only productive beta chains were kept. Each entry merges the rows of one CDR3 protein and shows their most common DNA and genes. The sample has fewer than 45,000 distinct CDR3 sequences on record, about 50% of them singletons. The ten largest account for 6.2% of the sample. Sequencing was carried out using blood. Receptors originate from a woman aged 50 to 65 with Graves' hyperthyroidism that later progressed to Graves' ophthalmopathy.

The genes are TRBV5-1 and TRBJ1-2; 10 nucleotides agree with TRBD1. Trimming cost V 5 bases and J 8 bases; bases outside gene matches: 9. CDR1 and CDR2 (germline): SGHRS, YFSETQ. The CDR3 length is 14 residues. The CDR3 reads CASSWDRGAGGYTF. DNA of the CDR3: TGCGCCAGCAGTTGGGACAGGGGAGCAGGCGGCTACACCTTC.

This sequence joins TRBV6-2 or TRBV6-3 and TRBJ1-5; a possible D gene is TRBD1 (6 bases). The germline V and J ends were trimmed by 8 bases and 5 bases, with 19 bases remaining between them. Germline V lookup: CDR1 MNHEY, CDR2 SVGEGT. This CDR3 region has 15 residues. The CDR3 DNA reads TGTGCCAGCGGGGAAACCTACAGGGTTCATCAGCCCCAGCATTTT. This sequence encodes CASGETYRVHQPQHF.

On this clonotype: One junction end does not reproduce the germline sequence, and a read error may be involved. This sequence joins TRBV11-3 and TRBJ2-7; 9 bases match TRBD1. CDR3 length: 15 amino acids. Germline V lookup: CDR1 SGHNT, CDR2 YENEEA. CDR3 sequence: CVSSFPGQGTYEQYF. CDR3 nucleotides: TGCGTCAGCAGCTTCCCGGGACAGGGAACCTACGAGCAGTACTTC.

This clonotype was picked up many times. The V gene is TRBV7-3, the J gene TRBJ2-2, with D possibly being TRBD1 or TRBD2 (5 bases each). This CDR3 region has 13 residues. Germline CDR1 and CDR2: SGHTA and FQGTGA. Deletions cut 3 bases from V and 5 bases from J, with 7 bases between. The CDR3: CASSLGETGELFF. For the CDR3, the DNA is TGTGCCAGCAGCTTGGGGGAGACCGGGGAGCTGTTTTTT.

In its sample, this clonotype was seen many times. J is TRBJ1-4 and V is TRBV11-1; D gene uncertain. Trimming took 3 bases from V and 7 from J, leaving 3 bases between them. There are 11 residues in the CDR3. Germline V CDR1 and CDR2: SGHAT, FQDESV (reference sequence). The DNA of the CDR3 is TGTGCCAGCAGCTTCGGTGAAAAACTGTTTTTT. Its protein is CASSFGEKLFF.

This clonotype has a count of ten or more. This rearrangement joins TRBV11-2 to TRBJ2-2; perhaps D is TRBD1 or TRBD2 (5 bases each). The length of the CDR3 is 13 residues. From germline, CDR1 is SGHAT and CDR2 FQNNGV. Trimming took off 3 bases at V and 8 bases at J, with 10 bases between the two ends. The CDR3 spells CASSLGVSGELFF. The CDR3 nucleotides are TGTGCCAGCAGCTTGGGGGTATCGGGGGAGCTGTTTTTT.